Shown below are 11 T cell receptor beta chains from a single sample sequenced in a study of blood T cell repertoires in COVID-19. Data came from immunoSEQ multiplex PCR; TCRdb stores just in-frame clones and leaves some out. The sample contains 55,000 to 75,000 clones, about three quarters of which appear only once. The sample comprised peripheral blood. The receptors were sampled from a human donor in a cohort sampled during active COVID-19.

V gene TRBV14 combines with J gene TRBJ2-5; TRBD2 aligns across 9 bases. The CDR3 is 16 residues long. With 4 bases clipped from V and 1 base from J, the junction kept 7 bases outside the gene matches. CDR1 SGHDN and CDR2 FVKESK come from the germline V gene. Written as DNA, the CDR3 is TGTGCCAGCAGCCGGACTAGCGCCTCACTCCAAGAGACCCAGTACTTC. Protein: CASSRTSASLQETQYF.

The chain recombines TRBV19 with TRBJ2-1, with no clear D. Trimming took off 3 bases at V and 9 bases at J, with 15 bases between the two ends. This CDR3 spans 14 amino acids. Germline V gene sequence: CDR1 LNHDA, CDR2 SQIVND (reference sequence). CDR3 residues: CASSIAGFPGEQFF. The CDR3 nucleotides are TGTGCCAGTAGTATCGCTGGGTTTCCGGGTGAGCAGTTCTTC.

The rearrangement links TRBV3-1 (or the pseudogene TRBV3-2) to TRBJ2-2, with 8 bases lining up with TRBD1. V was clipped by 4 bases and J by 4 bases; unmatched bases: 14. This CDR3 is built from 18 residues. Germline lookup yields CDR1 LGHDT and CDR2 YNNKEL (reference sequence). Here the CDR3 reads CASSPPVDRGPTTGELFF. CDR3 DNA sequence: TGTGCCAGCAGCCCTCCGGTTGACAGGGGTCCGACCACCGGGGAGCTGTTTTTT.

CDR3 sequence reads: CASTPGGQNTIYF. The CDR3 region has the DNA TGTGCCAGCACACCAGGGGGGCAAAACACCATATATTTT. The chain joins TRBV2 to TRBJ1-3, with 7 bases identical to TRBD1. The CDR3 covers 13 residues. The J segment lost 6 bases and the V segment lost 7 bases, leaving 6 bases of the junction unmatched. Looked up from germline, CDR1 is SNHLY and CDR2 is FYNNEI.

This chain joins TRBV21-1 and TRBJ1-1; the table's D call TRBD1 went unverified against the DNA. TRBV21-1 is a recognized pseudogene. There are 19 residues in the CDR3. The CDR3 coding sequence is TGTGCCAGCAGCAAGCTAGAGGGGACAGGGGTCCCCCAGGGAACTGAAGCTTTCTTT. This encodes CASSKLEGTGVPQGTEAFF.

V is TRBV24-1 and J is TRBJ2-1; possible D gene TRBD2, 7 bases. Germline V gene lookup returns CDR1 KGHDR and CDR2 SFDVKD. With 5 bases removed from V and 0 bases from J, the gap between germline ends came to 13 bases. The CDR3 length is 16 residues. Here the CDR3 DNA reads TGTGCCACCAGTGCGGGGGGCTGGAGCTCCTACAATGAGCAGTTCTTC. Protein sequence: CATSAGGWSSYNEQFF.

In this sample, this clone is medium-sized. This sequence joins TRBV6-5 and TRBJ1-2; D gene unclear. Trimming cost V 2 bases and J 8 bases, with 15 bases left between them. The CDR3 has 14 residues. Germline CDR1 MNHEY, CDR2 SVGAGI. The CDR3 sequence: CASSYPGMPGGYTF. The CDR3, as DNA: TGTGCCAGCAGTTACCCGGGAATGCCTGGCGGCTACACCTTC.

The chain carries TRBV24-1 and TRBJ2-1, with D maybe TRBD2 (6 bases). Germline V gene sequence: CDR1 KGHDR, CDR2 SFDVKD. CDR3 length: 17 amino acids. Deletions cut 1 base from V and 0 bases from J, with 12 bases between. For the CDR3, the DNA is TGTGCCACCAGTGATTTATCCGGGAGCGGCTCCTACAATGAGCAGTTCTTC. As protein: CATSDLSGSGSYNEQFF.

V is TRBV3-1 (or the pseudogene TRBV3-2) and J is TRBJ1-4, with TRBD1 matching 10 bases. The ends lost 4 bases at V and 3 bases at J; junction bases unmatched: 11. This CDR3 contains 18 residues. Per germline, CDR1 LGHDT and CDR2 YNNKEL (reference sequence). CDR3 amino acids: CASSLTGTGVMANEKLFF. Here the CDR3 DNA reads TGTGCCAGCAGCCTCACTGGGACAGGGGTTATGGCTAATGAAAAACTGTTTTTT.

The rearrangement joins TRBV25-1 to TRBJ2-7; D is unclear. CDR3 length: 13 residues. CDR1 MGHDK and CDR2 SYGVNS come from the germline V gene. The germline V and J ends were trimmed by 1 base and 3 bases, with 7 bases remaining between them. CDR3 in amino acids: CASSEFGGYEQYF. CDR3 nucleotide sequence: TGTGCCAGCAGTGAATTTGGCGGCTACGAGCAGTACTTC.

The chain uses TRBV19 and TRBJ1-1, with 7 bases fitting TRBD1. CDR1 is LNHDA, CDR2 SQIVND, per germline (reference sequence). This CDR3 has 14 amino acids. J gave up 4 bases and V 5 bases, and 7 bases lay outside the gene matches. The DNA for the CDR3 is TGTGCCAGTAGTTTTCGGGGACAGTTCACTGAAGCTTTCTTT. It is translated as CASSFRGQFTEAFF.